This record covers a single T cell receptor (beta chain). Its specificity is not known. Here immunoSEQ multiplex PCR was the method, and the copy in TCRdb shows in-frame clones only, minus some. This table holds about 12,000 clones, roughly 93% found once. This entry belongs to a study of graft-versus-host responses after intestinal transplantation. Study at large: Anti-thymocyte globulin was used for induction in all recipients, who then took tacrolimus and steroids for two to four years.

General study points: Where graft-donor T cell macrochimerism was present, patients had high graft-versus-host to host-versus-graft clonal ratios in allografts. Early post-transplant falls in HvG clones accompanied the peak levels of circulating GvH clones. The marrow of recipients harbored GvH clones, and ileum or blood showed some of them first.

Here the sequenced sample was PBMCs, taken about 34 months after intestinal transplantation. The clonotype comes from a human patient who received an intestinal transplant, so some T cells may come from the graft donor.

The CDR3 protein is CASKGFKGGGYGYTF. CDR3 nucleotide sequence: TGTGCCAGCAAGGGGTTTAAAGGGGGCGGCTATGGCTACACCTTC. The genes are TRBV28 and TRBJ1-2, with TRBD1 identical over 7 bases. Trimming took 7 bases from V and 4 from J; bases not matched to a gene: 12. The CDR3 contains 15 residues. In germline, CDR1 is MDHEN, CDR2 SYDVKM.